These 20 T cell receptor beta chains came from one sample sequenced in a study of blood T cell repertoires in COVID-19. Produced via immunoSEQ multiplex PCR; TCRdb's table is partial and in-frame only. This sample has 200,000 to 250,000 clones, with approximately 80% found just once. Material for sequencing was peripheral blood. The receptors were sampled from a woman of 80 years or more with COVID-19, enrolled during active disease.

V is TRBV18 and J is TRBJ1-5, with D possibly being TRBD1 (5 bases). V was cut by 4 bases and J by 5 bases, with 9 bases left in between. This CDR3 is built from 13 residues. Germline CDR1 reads KGHSH; CDR2 reads LQKENI. Here the CDR3 DNA reads TGTGCCAGCTCACAAGGGGATGATCAGCCCCAGCATTTT. This gives the protein CASSQGDDQPQHF.

The rearrangement links TRBV10-3 to TRBJ1-5, with 8 bases matching TRBD1. Germline V CDR1 and CDR2: ENHRY, SYGVKD. The CDR3 contains 15 residues. Unmatched junction bases numbered 7, after V lost 0 bases and J lost 9 bases. For the CDR3, the DNA is TGTGCCATCAGTGAGTCGGGGACAGGATCTCGGCCCCAGCATTTT. Amino acid sequence: CAISESGTGSRPQHF.

The chain carries TRBV28 and TRBJ1-1, with D uncertain. This CDR3 has 15 amino acids. Trimming pared 3 bases from V and 0 bases from J, leaving 11 bases between. Germline V gives CDR1 MDHEN, CDR2 SYDVKM. The CDR3, as DNA: TGTGCCAGCAGTTTGAGAGGTTACATGAACACTGAAGCTTTCTTT. Translation gives CASSLRGYMNTEAFF.

The chain joins TRBV7-2 to TRBJ2-4; tentatively, D is TRBD1 (5 bases). The V gene lost 4 bases and the J gene lost 6 bases, with 13 bases spanning the gap. Germline V CDR1 and CDR2: SGHTA, FQGNSA. This CDR3 comprises 14 residues. CDR3 coding DNA: TGTGCCAGCAGCTCCGGGCCCCAGGGAAACATTCAGTACTTC. It translates to CASSSGPQGNIQYF.

The chain couples TRBV7-9 to TRBJ2-5, with TRBD2 identical over 8 bases. In germline, CDR1 is SEHNR, CDR2 FQNEAQ (reference sequence). CDR3 length equals 15 residues. The ends lost 6 bases at V and 4 bases at J; junction bases unmatched: 10. The CDR3 spells CASSSRAGVGETQYF. DNA of the CDR3: TGTGCCAGCAGTTCAAGAGCGGGAGTTGGAGAGACCCAGTACTTC.

The V gene is TRBV6-5, the J gene TRBJ2-7, with D tentatively TRBD2 (6 bases). The ends were cut back, 6 bases at V and 3 bases at J, with 12 bases in the middle. The CDR3 runs to 13 residues. Germline V gives CDR1 MNHEY, CDR2 SVGAGI. The CDR3 here is CASRRVGLYEQYF. In nucleotides, the CDR3 is TGTGCCAGCAGAAGGGTGGGACTCTACGAGCAGTACTTC.

The gene calls are TRBV21-1 and TRBJ1-1; the table's D call of TRBD1 was not tested on the DNA. TRBV21-1 is assigned pseudogene status. The CDR3 is 18 residues long. The CDR3 nucleotides read TGTGCCAGCAGCTCCTACCAGGGACGGGGACAGAGGAACACTGAAGCTTTCTTT. Its protein is CASSSYQGRGQRNTEAFF.

This clone appeared a single time. This sequence joins TRBV7-9 and TRBJ2-5, with 7 bases that match TRBD1. The CDR3 runs to 14 residues. The V gene's germline CDR1 is SEHNR and CDR2 FQNEAQ (reference sequence). After removal of 6 bases from V and 3 bases from J, the junction contained 7 bases not matched to a gene. CDR3 nucleotide sequence: TGTGCCAGCAGTATAGGGGGCAGGGAAGAGACCCAGTACTTC. Protein product: CASSIGGREETQYF.

V usage is TRBV2 and J usage is TRBJ2-7, with 7 bases that match TRBD1. The CDR3 sequence is 14 residues long. Germline CDR1 reads SNHLY; CDR2 reads FYNNEI. V was pared by 4 bases and J by 2 bases, with 5 bases of the junction left unmatched. The CDR3 DNA is TGTGCCAGCAGTGCAGGGACAGCTCCCTACGAGCAGTACTTC. As protein: CASSAGTAPYEQYF.

CDR3: CASSQGTGSSPLHF. The CDR3 nucleotides read TGCGCCAGCAGCCAAGGGACAGGTAGTTCACCCCTCCACTTT. This chain links TRBV5-1 with TRBJ1-6; 8 bases are shared with TRBD1. Per germline, CDR1 SGHRS and CDR2 YFSETQ. Germline trimming cut 4 bases from V and 9 bases from J; bases unmatched to any gene: 6. This CDR3 region has 14 residues.

The chain couples TRBV5-4 to TRBJ1-3; D is perhaps TRBD1 (5 bases). With 0 bases removed from V and 4 bases from J, the gap between germline ends came to 8 bases. Germline loops: CDR1 SGHNT, CDR2 YYREEE (reference sequence). The CDR3 is 14 residues long. This chain's CDR3 is CASSLGQGGNTIYF. DNA for the CDR3: TGTGCCAGCAGCTTGGGCCAGGGAGGAAACACCATATATTTT.

This clone appeared a few times. The CDR3 spells CASVQGAYEQYF. CDR3 nucleotides: TGTGCCAGCGTGCAGGGGGCCTACGAGCAGTACTTC. The V and J genes are TRBV6-5 and TRBJ2-7, with 7 bases aligning to TRBD1. The V gene end was trimmed by 8 bases and the J gene end by 2 bases; junction bases not matched to a gene: 3. The CDR3 sequence is 12 residues long. Germline CDR1 is MNHEY and CDR2 is SVGAGI.

The chain employs TRBV18 and TRBJ1-1; TRBD1 aligns across 7 bases. CDR1 is KGHSH and CDR2 is LQKENI in the germline V gene. CDR3 length equals 13 residues. V was clipped by 2 bases and J by 5 bases; unmatched bases: 2. The chain's CDR3 is CASSPSQGTEAFF. CDR3 bases: TGTGCCAGCTCACCATCACAGGGGACTGAAGCTTTCTTT.

This chain links TRBV27 with TRBJ2-3; TRBD2 matches at 12 bases. Germline CDR1 is MNHEY and CDR2 is SMNVEV (reference sequence). The J segment lost 2 bases and the V segment lost 8 bases, leaving 2 bases of the junction unmatched. The CDR3 consists of 14 residues. CDR3 in amino acids: CASRTSGATDTQYF. In nucleotides, the CDR3 is TGTGCCAGCCGGACTAGCGGGGCCACAGATACGCAGTATTTT.

This chain uses TRBV5-4 with TRBJ2-7, with 12 bases fitting TRBD2. The germline CDR1 and CDR2 sequences are SGHNT and YYREEE (reference sequence). Trimming removed 0 bases from V and 2 bases from J; junction bases left unmatched: 0. The CDR3 consists of 15 residues. CDR3 region: CASSLGTSGAYEQYF. As DNA, the CDR3 is TGTGCCAGCAGCTTGGGGACTAGCGGGGCCTACGAGCAGTACTTC.

This clone occurred once. This chain links TRBV28 with TRBJ2-2; 7 bases agree with TRBD1. The V and J ends lost 5 bases and 6 bases, in that order; junction bases with no gene match: 6. The germline gives CDR1 MDHEN, CDR2 SYDVKM. The CDR3 is 14 amino acids. The CDR3 protein is CASSVDRVAGELFF. In DNA, the CDR3 is TGTGCCAGCAGTGTCGACAGGGTGGCCGGGGAGCTGTTTTTT.

This clone was observed a single time. The DNA for the CDR3 is TGTGCCAGCAGTTTAGCATCGGCTAGCGGGAGTAACGAGCAGTACTTC. It yields the protein CASSLASASGSNEQYF. The V and J genes are TRBV28 and TRBJ2-7, with TRBD2 matching 10 bases. The length of the CDR3 is 16 residues. Germline V gives CDR1 MDHEN, CDR2 SYDVKM. The trim removed 2 bases at V and 5 bases at J, leaving 9 bases unmatched.

The V and J genes are TRBV3-1 (or the pseudogene TRBV3-2) and TRBJ1-3; the D gene is possibly TRBD1 (6 bases). The CDR3 totals 18 residues. Germline V CDR1 and CDR2: LGHDT, YNNKEL (reference sequence). V dropped 0 bases and J dropped 0 bases, with 15 bases sitting between them. CDR3 DNA sequence: TGTGCCAGCAGCCAAGAACGAGGGGGACAATTCTCTGGAAACACCATATATTTT. Translation gives CASSQERGGQFSGNTIYF.

This clone was recorded only once. V is TRBV18 and J is TRBJ1-2; 9 nucleotides line up with TRBD1. V trimming: 2 bases; J trimming: 3 bases; junction bases outside the gene matches: 7. In germline, CDR1 is KGHSH, CDR2 LQKENI. The CDR3 totals 16 residues. CDR3 region: CASSPGIDRGDYGYTF. As DNA, the CDR3 is TGTGCCAGCTCACCAGGAATCGACAGGGGGGACTATGGCTACACCTTC.

V gene TRBV28 combines with J gene TRBJ1-3, with D maybe TRBD1 (5 bases). V was clipped by 4 bases and J by 3 bases, with 10 bases between them. The CDR3 runs 14 residues. Per germline, CDR1 MDHEN and CDR2 SYDVKM. The CDR3 DNA is TGTGCCAGCAGTTCGTCCAGGGATGGAAACACCATATATTTT. The encoded protein is CASSSSRDGNTIYF.